The 3 T cell receptor beta chains presented below share a single source sample, sequenced in a study of PD-1 blockade in classical Hodgkin lymphoma. The sample's time point: cycle 4 day 1 (C4D1), after less than 7 weeks of nivolumab. Each and every patient relapsed after autologous stem cell transplantation, and patients got differing brentuximab vedotin exposure. Some clones are missing from TCRdb's copy, which holds only in-frame ones; the method was immunoSEQ multiplex PCR. The sample yields approximately 89,000 clones, 75% to 85% seen once. The sample in question was peripheral blood mononuclear cells (PBMCs), obtained before the fourth cycle of nivolumab. These receptors were taken from a human donor with classical Hodgkin lymphoma.

V usage is TRBV5-1 and J usage is TRBJ2-1, with TRBD1 identical over 7 bases. V lost 4 bases, J lost 5 bases, and 3 bases stayed unmatched. Germline V gene sequence: CDR1 SGHRS, CDR2 YFSETQ. The CDR3 consists of 13 residues. In DNA, the CDR3 is TGCGCCAGCAGCAGGGACAGCGACAATGAGCAGTTCTTC. It specifies CASSRDSDNEQFF.

The rearrangement uses TRBV5-1 and TRBJ1-6; D is uncertain. Trimming left V 6 bases short and J 6 bases short, with 13 bases between. From germline, CDR1 is SGHRS and CDR2 YFSETQ. This CDR3 has 14 amino acids. The CDR3 nucleotides are TGCGCCAGCACTTCGAGCATGGCTAATTCACCCCTCCACTTT. This gives the protein CASTSSMANSPLHF.

This chain uses TRBV19 with TRBJ2-2; D is ambiguous. Per the germline V gene, CDR1 is LNHDA and CDR2 is SQIVND (reference sequence). The CDR3 has 11 amino acids. Trimming shortened V by 5 bases and J by 4 bases, and 2 bases separated the two germline ends. The CDR3 here is CASSPTGELFF. The DNA for the CDR3 is TGTGCCAGTAGTCCCACCGGGGAGCTGTTTTTT.